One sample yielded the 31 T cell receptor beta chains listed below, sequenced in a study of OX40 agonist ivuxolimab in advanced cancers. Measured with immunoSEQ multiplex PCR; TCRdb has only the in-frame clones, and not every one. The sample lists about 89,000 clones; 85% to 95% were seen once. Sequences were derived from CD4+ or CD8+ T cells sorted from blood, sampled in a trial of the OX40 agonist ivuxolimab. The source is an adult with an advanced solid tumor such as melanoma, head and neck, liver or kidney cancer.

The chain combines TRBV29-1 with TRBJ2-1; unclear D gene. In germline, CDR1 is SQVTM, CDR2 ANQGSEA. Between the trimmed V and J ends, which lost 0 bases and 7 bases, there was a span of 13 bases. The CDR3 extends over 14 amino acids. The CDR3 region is CSVEDIRPMNEQFF. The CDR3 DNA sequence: TGCAGCGTTGAAGATATCCGCCCGATGAATGAGCAGTTCTTC.

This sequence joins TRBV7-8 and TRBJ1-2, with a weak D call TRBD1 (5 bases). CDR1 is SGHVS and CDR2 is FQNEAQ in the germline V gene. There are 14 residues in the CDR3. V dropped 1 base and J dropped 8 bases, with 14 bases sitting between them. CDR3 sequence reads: CASSLVGVPGGYTF. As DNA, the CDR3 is TGTGCCAGCAGCTTAGTGGGGGTCCCCGGCGGCTACACCTTC.

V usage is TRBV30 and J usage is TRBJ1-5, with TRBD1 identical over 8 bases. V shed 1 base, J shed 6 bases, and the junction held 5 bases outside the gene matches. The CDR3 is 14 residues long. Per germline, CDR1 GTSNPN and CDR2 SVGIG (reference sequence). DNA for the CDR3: TGTGCCTGGAGTGACAGGGGGTGGGGTCAGCCCCAGCATTTT. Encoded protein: CAWSDRGWGQPQHF. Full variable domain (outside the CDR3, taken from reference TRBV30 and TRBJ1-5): SQTIHQWPATLVQPVGSPLSLECTVEGTSNPNLYWYRQAAGRGLQLLFYSVGIGQISSEVPQNLSASRPQDRQFILSSKKLLLSDSGFYLCAWSDRGWGQPQHFGDGTRLSIL.

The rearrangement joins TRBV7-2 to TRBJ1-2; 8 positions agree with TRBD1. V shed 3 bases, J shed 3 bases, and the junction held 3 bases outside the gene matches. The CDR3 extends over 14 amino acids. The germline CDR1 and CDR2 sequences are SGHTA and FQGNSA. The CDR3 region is CASSFQGADYGYTF. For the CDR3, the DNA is TGTGCCAGCAGCTTCCAGGGGGCAGACTATGGCTACACCTTC.

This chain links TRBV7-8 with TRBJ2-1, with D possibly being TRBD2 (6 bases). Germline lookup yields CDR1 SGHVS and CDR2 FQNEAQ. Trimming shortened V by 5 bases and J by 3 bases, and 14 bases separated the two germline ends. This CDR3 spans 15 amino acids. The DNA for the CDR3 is TGTGCCAGCAGCCTGCTCTCGGGGGTCTACAATGAGCAGTTCTTC. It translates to CASSLLSGVYNEQFF.

CDR3 protein: CASRINGAIAGELFF. CDR3 DNA: TGTGCCAGCAGAATCAATGGGGCAATAGCCGGGGAGCTGTTTTTT. The gene calls are TRBV7-2 and TRBJ2-2; tentatively, D is TRBD1 (5 bases). CDR3 length: 15 amino acids. Germline CDR1 SGHTA, CDR2 FQGNSA. Trimming removed 6 bases at V and 6 bases at J, with 17 bases between.

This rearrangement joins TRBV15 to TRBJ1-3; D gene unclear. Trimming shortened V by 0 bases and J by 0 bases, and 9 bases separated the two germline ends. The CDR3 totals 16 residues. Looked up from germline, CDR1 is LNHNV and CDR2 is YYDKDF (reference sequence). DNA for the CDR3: TGTGCCACCAGCAGAGATTCGGGAGGCTCTGGAAACACCATATATTTT. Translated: CATSRDSGGSGNTIYF.

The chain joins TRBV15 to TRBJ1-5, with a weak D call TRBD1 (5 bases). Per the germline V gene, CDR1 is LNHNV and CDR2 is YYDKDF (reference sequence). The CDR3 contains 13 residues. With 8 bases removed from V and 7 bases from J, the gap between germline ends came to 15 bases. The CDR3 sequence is CATSKGKRQPQHF. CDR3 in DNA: TGTGCCACCTCTAAGGGGAAACGACAGCCCCAGCATTTT.

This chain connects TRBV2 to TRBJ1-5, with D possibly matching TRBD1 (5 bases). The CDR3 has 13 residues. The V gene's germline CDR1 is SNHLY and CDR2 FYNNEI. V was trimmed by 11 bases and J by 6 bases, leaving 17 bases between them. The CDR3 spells CACRKGPFQPQHF. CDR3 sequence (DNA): TGTGCCTGCCGAAAGGGACCATTTCAGCCCCAGCATTTT.

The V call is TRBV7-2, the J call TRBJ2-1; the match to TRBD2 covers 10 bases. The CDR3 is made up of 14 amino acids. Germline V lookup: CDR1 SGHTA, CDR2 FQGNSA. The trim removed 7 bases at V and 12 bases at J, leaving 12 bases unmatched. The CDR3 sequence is CASKPGTSARGQFF. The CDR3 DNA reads TGTGCCAGCAAACCCGGGACTAGCGCCAGGGGGCAGTTCTTC. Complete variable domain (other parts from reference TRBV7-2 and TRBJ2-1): GAGVSQSPSNKVTEKGKDVELRCDPISGHTALYWYRQSLGQGLEFLIYFQGNSAPDKSGLPSDRFSAERTGGSVSTLTIQRTQQEDSAVYLCASKPGTSARGQFFGPGTRLTVL.

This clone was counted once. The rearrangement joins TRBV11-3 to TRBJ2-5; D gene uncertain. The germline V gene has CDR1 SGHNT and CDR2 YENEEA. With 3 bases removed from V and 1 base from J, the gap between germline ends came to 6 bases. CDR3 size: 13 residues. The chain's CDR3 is CASSFGAQETQYF. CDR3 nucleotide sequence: TGTGCCAGCAGCTTTGGCGCCCAAGAGACCCAGTACTTC.

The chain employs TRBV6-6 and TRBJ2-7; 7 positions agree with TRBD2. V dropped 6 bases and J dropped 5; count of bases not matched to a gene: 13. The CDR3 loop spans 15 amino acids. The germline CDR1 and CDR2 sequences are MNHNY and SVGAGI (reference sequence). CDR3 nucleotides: TGTGCCAGCAGCCCCCGGGGCGGGAGCTTCAACGAGCAGTACGTC. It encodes CASSPRGGSFNEQYV.

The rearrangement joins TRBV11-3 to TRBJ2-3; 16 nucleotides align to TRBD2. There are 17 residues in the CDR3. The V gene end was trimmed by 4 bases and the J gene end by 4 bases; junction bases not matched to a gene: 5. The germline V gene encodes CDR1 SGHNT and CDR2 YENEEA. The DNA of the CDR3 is TGTGCCAGCAGCTCCGCCGGGACTAGCGGGGGGGCAGATACGCAGTATTTT. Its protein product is CASSSAGTSGGADTQYF.

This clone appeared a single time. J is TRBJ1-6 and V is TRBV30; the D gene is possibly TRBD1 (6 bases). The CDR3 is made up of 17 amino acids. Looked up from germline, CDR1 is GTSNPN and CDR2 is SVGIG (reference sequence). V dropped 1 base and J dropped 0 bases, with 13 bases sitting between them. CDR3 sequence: CAWSAGVSSSYNSPLHF. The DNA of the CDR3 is TGTGCCTGGAGTGCAGGGGTTTCAAGCTCCTATAATTCACCCCTCCACTTT.

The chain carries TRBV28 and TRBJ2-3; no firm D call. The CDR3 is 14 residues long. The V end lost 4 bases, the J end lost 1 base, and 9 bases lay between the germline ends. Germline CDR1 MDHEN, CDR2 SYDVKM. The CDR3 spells CASSSAAGTDTQYF. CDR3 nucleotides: TGTGCCAGCAGTTCTGCGGCGGGCACAGATACGCAGTATTTT.

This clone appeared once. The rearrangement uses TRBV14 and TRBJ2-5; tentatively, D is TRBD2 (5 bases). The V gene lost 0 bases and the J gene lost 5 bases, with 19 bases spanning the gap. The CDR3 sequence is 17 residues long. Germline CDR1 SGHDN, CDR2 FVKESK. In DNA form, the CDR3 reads TGTGCCAGCAGCCAAGAGGGAACGAACGTTGGACTTGAGACCCAGTACTTC. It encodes CASSQEGTNVGLETQYF.

CDR3 DNA sequence: TGTGCCAGCAGTACTAGCTATGAGCAGTTCTTC. It encodes CASSTSYEQFF. The chain employs TRBV2 and TRBJ2-1, with TRBD2 as a possible D gene (6 bases). Germline V gene sequence: CDR1 SNHLY, CDR2 FYNNEI. The length of the CDR3 is 11 residues. The germline V and J ends were trimmed by 5 bases and 8 bases, with 7 bases remaining between them.

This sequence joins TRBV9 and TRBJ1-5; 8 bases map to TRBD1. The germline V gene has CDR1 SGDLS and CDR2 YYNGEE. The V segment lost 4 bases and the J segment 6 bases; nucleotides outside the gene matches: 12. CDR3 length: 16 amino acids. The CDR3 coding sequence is TGTGCCAGCAGCTTCCATCGGGACAGGTACGGTCAGCCCCAGCATTTT. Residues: CASSFHRDRYGQPQHF.

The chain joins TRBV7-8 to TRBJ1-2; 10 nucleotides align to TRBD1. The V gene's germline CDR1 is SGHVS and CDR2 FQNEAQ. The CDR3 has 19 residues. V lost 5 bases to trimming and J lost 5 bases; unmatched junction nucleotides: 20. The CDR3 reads CASSERPTIGTGAIYGYTF. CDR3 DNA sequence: TGTGCCAGCAGCGAAAGGCCGACTATTGGGACAGGGGCGATTTATGGCTACACCTTC.

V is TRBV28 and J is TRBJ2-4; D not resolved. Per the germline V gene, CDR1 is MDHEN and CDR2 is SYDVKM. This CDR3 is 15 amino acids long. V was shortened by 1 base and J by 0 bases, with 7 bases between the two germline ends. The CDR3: CASSLFRLAKNIQYF. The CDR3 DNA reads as TGTGCCAGCAGTTTATTTCGCCTAGCCAAAAACATTCAGTACTTC.

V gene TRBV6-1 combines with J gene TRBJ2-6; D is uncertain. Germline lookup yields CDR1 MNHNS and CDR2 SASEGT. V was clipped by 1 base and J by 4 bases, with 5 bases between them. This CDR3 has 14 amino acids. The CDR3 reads CASSEVGGANVLTF. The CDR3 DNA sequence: TGTGCCAGCAGTGAAGTCGGGGGGGCCAACGTCCTGACTTTC.

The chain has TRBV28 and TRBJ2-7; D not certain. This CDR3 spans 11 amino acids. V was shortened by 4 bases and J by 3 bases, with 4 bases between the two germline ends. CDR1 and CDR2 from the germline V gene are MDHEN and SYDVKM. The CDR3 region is CASSSLYEQYF. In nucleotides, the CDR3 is TGTGCCAGCAGTTCACTCTACGAGCAGTACTTC.

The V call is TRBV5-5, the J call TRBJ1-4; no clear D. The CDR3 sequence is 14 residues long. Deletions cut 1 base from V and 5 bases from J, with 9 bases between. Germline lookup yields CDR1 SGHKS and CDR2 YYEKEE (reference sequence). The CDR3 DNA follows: TGTGCCAGCAGCTTGACTACATCAAATGAAAAACTGTTTTTT. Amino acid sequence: CASSLTTSNEKLFF.

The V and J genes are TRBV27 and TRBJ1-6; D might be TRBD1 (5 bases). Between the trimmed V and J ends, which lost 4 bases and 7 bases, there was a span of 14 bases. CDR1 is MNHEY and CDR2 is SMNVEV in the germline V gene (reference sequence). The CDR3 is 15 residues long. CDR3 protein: CASSSAGTENSPLHF. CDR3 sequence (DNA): TGTGCCAGCAGTTCCGCCGGGACGGAGAATTCACCCCTCCACTTT.

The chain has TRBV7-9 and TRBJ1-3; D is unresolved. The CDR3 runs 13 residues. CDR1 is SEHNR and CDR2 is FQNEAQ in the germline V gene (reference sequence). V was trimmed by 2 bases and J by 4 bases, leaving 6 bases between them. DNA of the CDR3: TGTGCCAGCAGCTTAACAACGGGAAACACCATATATTTT. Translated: CASSLTTGNTIYF.

The CDR3 is CASSRGLAGKYEQYV. As DNA, the CDR3 is TGTGCCAGCAGCAGGGGACTAGCGGGGAAATACGAGCAGTACGTC. V gene TRBV5-4 combines with J gene TRBJ2-7; 13 positions match TRBD2. The CDR3 is made up of 15 amino acids. The germline V gene has CDR1 SGHNT and CDR2 YYREEE (reference sequence). Trimming took 4 bases from V and 4 from J; bases not matched to a gene: 5.

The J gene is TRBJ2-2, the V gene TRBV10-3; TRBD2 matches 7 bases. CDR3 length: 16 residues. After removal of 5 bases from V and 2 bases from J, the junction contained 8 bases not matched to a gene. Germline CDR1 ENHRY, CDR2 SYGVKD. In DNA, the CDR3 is TGTGCCATCAGTAGTAAGGCGGGAGTCAACACCGGGGAGCTGTTTTTT. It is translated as CAISSKAGVNTGELFF.

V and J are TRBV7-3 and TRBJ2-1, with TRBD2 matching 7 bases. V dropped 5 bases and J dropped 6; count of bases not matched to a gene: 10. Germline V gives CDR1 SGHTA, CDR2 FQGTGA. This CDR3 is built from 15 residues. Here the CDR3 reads CASSLRETGGNEQFF. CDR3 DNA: TGTGCCAGCAGCCTCCGGGAAACGGGGGGCAATGAGCAGTTCTTC.

The CDR3 DNA sequence: TGTGCCACCGCCCTGAGTATTGATACGCAGTATTTT. Amino acid sequence: CATALSIDTQYF. The gene calls are TRBV13 and TRBJ2-3; the D is unclear. The V end was cut by 10 bases, the J end by 6 bases, with 14 bases between. Germline-derived CDR1 and CDR2 are PRHDT and FYEKMQ (reference sequence). The CDR3 sequence is 12 residues long.

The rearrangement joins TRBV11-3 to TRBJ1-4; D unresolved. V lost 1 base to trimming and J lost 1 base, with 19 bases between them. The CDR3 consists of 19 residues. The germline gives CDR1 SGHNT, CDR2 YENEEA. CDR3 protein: CASSLGTAAQMVTNEKLFF. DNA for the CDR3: TGTGCCAGCAGCTTAGGGACGGCTGCCCAGATGGTAACTAATGAAAAACTGTTTTTT. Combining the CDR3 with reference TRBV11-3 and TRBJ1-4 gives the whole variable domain EAGVVQSPRYKIIEKKQPVAFWCNPISGHNTLYWYLQNLGQGPELLIRYENEEAVDDSQLPKDRFSAERLKGVDSTLKIQPAELGDSAVYLCASSLGTAAQMVTNEKLFFGSGTQLSVL.

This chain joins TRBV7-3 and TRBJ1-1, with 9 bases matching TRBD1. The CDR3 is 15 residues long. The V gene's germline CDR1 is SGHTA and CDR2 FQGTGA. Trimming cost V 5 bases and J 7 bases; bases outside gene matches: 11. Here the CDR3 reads CASSPTGTGRIEAFF. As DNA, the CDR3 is TGTGCCAGCAGCCCGACCGGGACAGGGAGGATTGAAGCTTTCTTT.